The entry below gives a single T cell receptor (beta chain) sequence along with its context. Its antigen is still unknown. The junction departs from germline at one end; a sequencing error may be responsible. Co-extraction yielded RNA and DNA from around 20-30 mg of unsorted bulk tissue. This sample is drawn from a study of tumor-infiltrating lymphocytes in primary liver carcinoma. Study-level findings and limits: Only about 7-24% of top clones showed up in all five tumor regions.

Total RNA (about 500 ng) served as template for TCR beta cDNA synthesis primed by a constant-region primer. Three rounds of nested multiplex PCR with slightly modified ARM-PCR produced TCR beta libraries. TCRdb reprocessed the multiplex PCR reads with MiXCR, giving one entry per CDR3 protein. In the table there are 47,000 or so distinct CDR3 sequences, 70% to 80% of which are singletons. The receptor was isolated from a man aged 40-50 years with primary liver carcinoma and hepatitis B virus infection. The source material was liver tumor tissue from sampling region 3. Subset noted: tumor region T3, left-lateral pole.

DNA for the CDR3: TGTGCCAGCAGCATGGATATCGGACTAGGCATGGGTGAGCGGTTCTTC. It codes for CASSMDIGLGMGERFF. This chain connects TRBV11-2 to TRBJ2-1; 7 bases are a match to TRBD2. Germline V CDR1 and CDR2: SGHAT, FQNNGV. The CDR3 extends over 16 amino acids.